This T cell receptor (beta chain) originates from a study of human versus mouse CDR3 diversity and MHC coevolution. Regarding the study as a whole: Roughly 1.5 million TCR beta clonotypes were estimated for humans, the largest repertoire. Mice had fewer CDR3 deletions and insertions than humans on average.

From germline, CDR1 is KGHSH and CDR2 LQKENI. Losses at the gene ends were 3 bases for V and 3 bases for J; bases not matched to a gene: 6. This CDR3 has 15 amino acids. The repertoire was sequenced with immunoSEQ multiplex PCR; TCRdb's copy has only in-frame clones and lacks some. The data show about 81,000 clones, just over 90% seen once. In regard to this clone: The target antigen is unknown.

The V gene is TRBV18, the J gene TRBJ2-7, with TRBD1 matching over 9 bases. Material: naive CD4+ T cells from blood. Subset described: CD45RO-negative CD62L-positive naive CD4 T cells. This TCR came from a person aged 30 to 69 in good health. CDR3 in amino acids: CASSPVQGANYEQYF. The CDR3 nucleotides are TGTGCCAGCTCACCTGTACAGGGGGCTAACTACGAGCAGTACTTC.